This T cell receptor (beta chain) came from a study of T cell repertoires in cytomegalovirus infection (dated by TCRdb to the late 2010s). Background for the entire study: The HLA type of each donor mattered for the analysis, because public TCR beta signatures pointed to carriage of CMV infection along with the matching HLA type. Study-wide conclusions, independent of this receptor: The ex vivo response was dominated by HLA-C-restricted CMV-specific TCR beta clonotypes, which also provided the single most frequent clonotype in two of eight donors. In both this cohort and an independent roughly 400-donor cohort, the cumulative frequency of public TCR beta family members distinguished carriers of CMV infection plus the relevant HLA type.

Sequencer: Illumina HiSeq 1500. Using fastp at Q25 and MiXCR, TCRdb reprocessed the public reads and kept productive beta chains. All rows with the same CDR3 protein become a single entry with the most common DNA and genes. This sample lists 350,000 to 500,000 distinct CDR3 sequences; 31% were detected once. The biggest ten clones account for about an eighth of the sample. To note about this clonotype: Its antigen is still unknown. It has no much larger one-base neighbor in the sample; base qualities were not kept.

Sequences were obtained from PBMCs. The receptor was derived from a human donor in good health (CMV status not recorded). Some clones in this sample may be carry-over from other donors' samples.

The DNA is as follows: TGTGCCAGCAGTCTGGGATACAGGGGGCTTTACGAGCAGTACTTC. It specifies CASSLGYRGLYEQYF. This receptor chain uses TRBV28 and TRBJ2-7; TRBD1 aligns with 9 central bases. The germline V gene encodes CDR1 MDHEN and CDR2 SYDVKM. From V the trimming removes 5 bases and from J it removes 4 bases, while the gene matches leave 9 bases of the junction unaccounted for. The CDR3 runs 15 residues from the cysteine to the phenylalanine. The sequence is cut down to CDR3 DNA, 45 bases in frame from base 1.